This is a list of T cell receptor beta chains from one sample in a study of beta chain features in type 1 diabetes. Some clones are missing from TCRdb's copy, which holds only in-frame ones; the method was immunoSEQ multiplex PCR. Of approximately 470,000 clones in the sample, around 28% were seen once. The sample was naive CD4+ T cells from blood. The receptors shown here come from a man aged 18 to 35 in good health. The CDR3 runs from the conserved cysteine through the conserved F or W. Each record gives: D gene, V gene, J gene, clone size, CDR3 protein, CDR3 DNA. The D gene is left open where the match is weak. Size tells how often a clone was seen (once, few, many) or the class of an expanded clone, and some rows leave it out.

>.|TRBV29-1|TRBJ1-1|few
CSADGQMNTEAFF
TGCAGCGCCGACGGACAAATGAACACTGAAGCTTTCTTT
>.|TRBV7-2|TRBJ2-2|.
CASSLAVRNTGELFF
TGTGCCAGCAGCTTAGCGGTCAGAAACACCGGGGAGCTGTTTTTT
>.|TRBV29-1|TRBJ2-7|.
CSAASSYEQYF
TGCAGCGCCGCATCATCCTACGAGCAGTACTTC
>TRBD2|TRBV29-1|TRBJ2-1|few
CSERGGLAGEEQFF
TGCAGCGAACGAGGGGGACTAGCGGGAGAAGAGCAGTTCTTC
>TRBD2|TRBV10-3|TRBJ2-7|.
CAISDLAGASYEQYF
TGTGCCATCAGTGATCTAGCGGGTGCCTCCTACGAGCAGTACTTC
>.|TRBV5-6|TRBJ2-1|.
CASSVQGQYYNEQFF
TGTGCCAGCAGCGTCCAAGGACAGTATTACAATGAGCAGTTCTTC
>TRBD2|TRBV4-1|TRBJ2-5|.
CASSQEGGSVKTQYF
TGCGCCAGCAGCCAAGAAGGCGGGAGCGTCAAGACCCAGTACTTC
>.|TRBV29-1|TRBJ2-5|few
CSVEQGGETQYF
TGCAGCGTTGAGCAGGGTGGGGAGACCCAGTACTTC
>TRBD2|TRBV11-2|TRBJ2-1|.
CASSFASGRREQFF
TGTGCCAGCAGCTTCGCTAGCGGGAGACGTGAGCAGTTCTTC
>.|TRBV7-2|TRBJ1-2|.
CASSPPGPTNYGYTF
TGTGCCAGCAGCCCACCGGGACCGACAAACTATGGCTACACCTTC
>.|TRBV7-9|TRBJ2-2|.
CAYGQNTGELFF
TGTGCCTATGGACAGAACACCGGGGAGCTGTTTTTT
>.|TRBV30|TRBJ1-4|.
CAWSTRQRIDEKLFF
TGTGCCTGGAGTACAAGACAGCGGATCGATGAAAAACTGTTTTTT
>.|TRBV30|TRBJ2-5|.
CASTRDSIQETQYF
TGTGCCAGCACCCGGGACTCGATTCAAGAGACCCAGTACTTC
>.|TRBV7-6|TRBJ1-4|.
CASSARGVSEKLFF
TGTGCCAGCAGCGCCCGGGGGGTTAGTGAAAAACTGTTTTTT
>.|TRBV9|TRBJ2-5|few
CASSSQPRGFQETQYF
TGTGCCAGCAGCTCTCAACCCAGGGGATTCCAAGAGACCCAGTACTTC
>TRBD2|TRBV4-2|TRBJ2-3|few
CASSQDGRARDTQYF
TGTGCCAGCAGCCAAGACGGGAGGGCCAGGGATACGCAGTATTTT
>TRBD2|TRBV9|TRBJ2-1|.
CASSVGGLAANNEQFF
TGTGCCAGCAGCGTGGGGGGACTAGCAGCAAACAATGAGCAGTTCTTC
>.|TRBV6-1|TRBJ2-1|few
CASSSGTYNEQFF
TGTGCCAGCAGTTCAGGGACCTACAATGAGCAGTTCTTC
>.|TRBV29-1|TRBJ2-1|.
CSVGQNEQFF
TGCAGCGTTGGTCAGAATGAGCAGTTCTTC
>TRBD2|TRBV29-1|TRBJ2-5|few
CSVGLAGVLETQYF
TGCAGCGTTGGGCTAGCGGGAGTATTAGAGACCCAGTACTTC
>TRBD1|TRBV7-9|TRBJ2-7|few
CASSFTGAYEQYF
TGTGCCAGCAGCTTCACAGGGGCCTACGAGCAGTACTTC
>.|TRBV28|TRBJ2-1|.
CASKTRPSSYNEQFF
TGTGCCAGCAAAACCAGGCCTAGCTCCTACAATGAGCAGTTCTTC
>.|TRBV30|TRBJ2-1|.
CAWSAGQRTTHYNEQFF
TGTGCCTGGAGTGCGGGTCAGAGGACTACACACTACAATGAGCAGTTCTTC
>TRBD2|TRBV30|TRBJ2-3|few
CAWSHSGRDTDTQYF
TGTGCCTGGAGTCACAGCGGGAGGGACACAGATACGCAGTATTTT
>.|TRBV5-1|TRBJ2-5|.
CASSLGIDWSQETQYF
TGCGCCAGCAGCTTAGGAATAGACTGGTCCCAAGAGACCCAGTACTTC
>TRBD1|TRBV7-2|TRBJ1-1|few
CASSADRVNTEAFF
TGTGCCAGCAGCGCCGACAGGGTGAACACTGAAGCTTTCTTT
>TRBD2|TRBV30|TRBJ2-7|once
CAWSLGTSGRAYEQYF
TGTGCCTGGAGCCTCGGGACTAGCGGGAGGGCCTACGAGCAGTACTTC
>.|TRBV30|TRBJ1-5|few
CAWEARQGNQPQHF
TGTGCCTGGGAGGCCCGGCAGGGCAATCAGCCCCAGCATTTT
>TRBD2|TRBV20-1|TRBJ2-1|few
CSASTSGEQFF
TGCAGTGCTAGTACTAGCGGTGAGCAGTTCTTC
>TRBD2|TRBV5-1|TRBJ2-5|.
CASGWGLAHRSAQETQYF
TGCGCCAGCGGCTGGGGACTAGCGCACAGAAGCGCCCAAGAGACCCAGTACTTC
>.|TRBV6-5|TRBJ2-7|.
CASRTRYSTDSEQYF
TGTGCCAGCAGGACGAGGTATAGCACAGATAGCGAGCAGTACTTC
>.|TRBV28|TRBJ1-2|few
CASSYGGFYGYTF
TGTGCCAGCAGTTACGGCGGATTCTATGGCTACACCTTC
>.|TRBV20-1|TRBJ2-7|once
CSASLAYEQYF
TGCAGTGCTAGTTTGGCCTACGAGCAGTACTTC
>TRBD2|TRBV9|TRBJ2-1|.
CASSAGTKTSGTAAGNEQFF
TGTGCCAGCAGCGCAGGGACTAAGACTAGCGGGACCGCAGCGGGGAATGAGCAGTTCTTC
>.|TRBV5-1|TRBJ2-5|few
CASSLAGVGQETQYF
TGCGCCAGCAGCTTGGCAGGGGTTGGCCAAGAGACCCAGTACTTC
>.|TRBV6-5|TRBJ2-5|.
CASARDSSNQETQYF
TGTGCCAGCGCCCGGGACTCATCAAACCAAGAGACCCAGTACTTC
>.|TRBV2|TRBJ2-3|once
CASQSRATDTQYF
TGTGCCAGCCAATCCAGGGCCACAGATACGCAGTATTTT
>.|TRBV2|TRBJ2-7|.
CASSVTRESEQYF
TGTGCCAGCAGTGTAACGAGGGAGTCCGAGCAGTACTTC
>.|TRBV30|TRBJ2-3|few
CAWSVWELTDTQYF
TGTGCCTGGAGTGTGTGGGAGTTGACAGATACGCAGTATTTT
>.|TRBV7-9|TRBJ2-5|.
CASSSSGVGETQYF
TGTGCCAGCAGCTCCTCGGGAGTTGGGGAGACCCAGTACTTC
>.|TRBV30|TRBJ2-2|.
CAWSVKGGPGELFF
TGTGCCTGGAGTGTGAAGGGCGGCCCCGGGGAGCTGTTTTTT
>TRBD1|TRBV30|TRBJ1-1|.
CAWSADRGNTEAFF
TGTGCCTGGAGTGCGGACAGGGGAAACACTGAAGCTTTCTTT
>.|TRBV18|TRBJ1-2|.
CATRPGVLYGYTF
TGTGCCACGCGACCAGGGGTTCTCTATGGCTACACCTTC
>.|TRBV5-1|TRBJ2-3|.
CASSLEATPDTQYF
TGCGCCAGCAGCTTGGAGGCTACTCCAGATACGCAGTATTTT
>.|TRBV30|TRBJ2-1|.
CAWSLRVAYNEQFF
TGTGCCTGGAGTTTACGTGTTGCCTACAATGAGCAGTTCTTC